Below are 30 T cell receptor beta chains sequenced from a single sample in a study of OX40 agonist ivuxolimab in advanced cancers. Sequencing was performed with immunoSEQ multiplex PCR; in TCRdb, only in-frame clones are kept and a portion is missing. Among approximately 49,000 clones listed, roughly 84% were seen once. Material: CD4+ or CD8+ T cells sorted from blood, obtained in a trial of the OX40 agonist ivuxolimab. The receptors were gathered from an adult with an advanced solid tumor such as melanoma, head and neck, liver or kidney cancer.

This clone was observed a few times. This rearrangement joins TRBV5-1 to TRBJ2-7; D is uncertain. CDR1 and CDR2 (germline): SGHRS, YFSETQ. There are 13 residues in the CDR3. V was pared by 4 bases and J by 2 bases, with 10 bases between. The CDR3 DNA reads as TGCGCCAGCAGCACGGACGGAACCTACGAGCAGTACTTC. Amino acids: CASSTDGTYEQYF.

The genes are TRBV30 and TRBJ1-6; D gene unclear. Germline V CDR1 and CDR2: GTSNPN, SVGIG (reference sequence). The CDR3 runs to 14 residues. V was shortened by 0 bases and J by 9 bases, with 12 bases between the two germline ends. The CDR3 is CAWSVRVDLSPLHF. The CDR3 DNA is TGTGCCTGGAGTGTAAGGGTTGATCTTTCACCCCTCCACTTT. The full variable domain, in which reference TRBV30 and TRBJ1-6 provide the parts outside the CDR3, is SQTIHQWPATLVQPVGSPLSLECTVEGTSNPNLYWYRQAAGRGLQLLFYSVGIGQISSEVPQNLSASRPQDRQFILSSKKLLLSDSGFYLCAWSVRVDLSPLHFGNGTRLTVT.

This clone has just one count. The V and J genes are TRBV18 and TRBJ2-2; the D gene is possibly TRBD2 (6 bases). The CDR3 has 16 residues. Germline V CDR1 and CDR2: KGHSH, LQKENI. The V and J ends lost 2 bases and 0 bases respectively, with 10 bases between them. The CDR3 region has the DNA TGTGCCAGCTCACCAGAGGTAGCGGCGAACACCGGGGAGCTGTTTTTT. This translates into CASSPEVAANTGELFF.

The CDR3, as DNA: TGTGCCAGCAGCGCCGTCGGGGGGTGGGGCACCGGGGAGCTGTTTTTT. Its translation: CASSAVGGWGTGELFF. This chain connects TRBV9 to TRBJ2-2, with 7 bases lining up with TRBD2. Germline trimming cut 3 bases from V and 4 bases from J; bases unmatched to any gene: 9. This CDR3 contains 16 residues. Germline V gives CDR1 SGDLS, CDR2 YYNGEE.

The CDR3 region has the DNA TGTGCCAGCAGCCGAGTCGGCGGGAACTACGAGCAGTACTTC. It codes for CASSRVGGNYEQYF. The J gene is TRBJ2-7, the V gene TRBV6-6, with D perhaps matching TRBD2 (6 bases). V gave up 6 bases and J gave up 3 bases, with 15 bases separating them. The germline gives CDR1 MNHNY, CDR2 SVGAGI (reference sequence). The CDR3 contains 14 residues.

V is TRBV7-2 and J is TRBJ2-3, with 10 bases aligning to TRBD2. There are 17 residues in the CDR3. Per the germline V gene, CDR1 is SGHTA and CDR2 is FQGNSA. Unmatched junction bases numbered 5, after V lost 1 base and J lost 1 base. The CDR3 loop reads CASSLGIGLAGTDTQYF. The CDR3 DNA follows: TGTGCCAGCAGCTTAGGGATCGGACTAGCGGGCACAGATACGCAGTATTTT. The full variable domain, completed using reference TRBV7-2 and TRBJ2-3, is GAGVSQSPSNKVTEKGKDVELRCDPISGHTALYWYRQSLGQGLEFLIYFQGNSAPDKSGLPSDRFSAERTGGSVSTLTIQRTQQEDSAVYLCASSLGIGLAGTDTQYFGPGTRLTVL.

CDR3 nucleotides: TGTGCCAGCAGCGTAGCTCCACCGGGGGCCTACAATGAGCAGTTCTTC. It encodes CASSVAPPGAYNEQFF. The chain couples TRBV9 to TRBJ2-1; tentatively, D is TRBD2 (6 bases). The CDR3 sequence is 16 residues long. V lost 0 bases and J 2 bases, leaving 12 bases between the germline ends. From germline, CDR1 is SGDLS and CDR2 YYNGEE.

This chain connects TRBV5-5 to TRBJ2-2; no firm D call. Trimming removed 2 bases at V and 6 bases at J, with 5 bases between. CDR1 is SGHKS and CDR2 is YYEKEE in the germline V gene (reference sequence). The CDR3 has 12 residues. CDR3: CASSFWSGELFF. CDR3 sequence (DNA): TGTGCCAGCAGCTTTTGGTCCGGGGAGCTGTTTTTT.

The chain is built from TRBV5-1 and TRBJ2-5, with D perhaps TRBD1 (5 bases). The CDR3 contains 15 residues. Germline CDR1 is SGHRS and CDR2 is YFSETQ. V was shortened by 1 base and J by 2 bases, with 12 bases between the two germline ends. CDR3: CASSLIGALQETQYF. Written as DNA, the CDR3 is TGCGCCAGCAGCTTGATAGGGGCCCTGCAAGAGACCCAGTACTTC.

The chain uses TRBV7-8 and TRBJ1-5; tentatively, D is TRBD1 (5 bases). Germline assignment: CDR1 SGHVS and CDR2 FQNEAQ. V was pared by 1 base and J by 3 bases, with 10 bases between. This CDR3 contains 15 residues. CDR3: CASSLGAGNNQPQHF. CDR3 sequence (DNA): TGTGCCAGCAGCTTAGGGGCAGGGAACAATCAGCCCCAGCATTTT.

The chain combines TRBV4-3 with TRBJ2-3; D uncertain. The CDR3 covers 14 residues. The ends were cut back, 0 bases at V and 0 bases at J, with 4 bases in the middle. Germline loops: CDR1 LGHNA, CDR2 YSLEER. The CDR3 here is CASSQDLSTDTQYF. CDR3 nucleotides: TGCGCCAGCAGCCAAGATCTTAGCACAGATACGCAGTATTTT.

The chain couples TRBV4-1 to TRBJ2-7; D is unclear. The ends were cut back, 4 bases at V and 0 bases at J, with 7 bases in the middle. This CDR3 region has 13 residues. Looked up from germline, CDR1 is MGHRA and CDR2 is YSYEKL. CDR3: CASSRSRSYEQYF. The DNA for the CDR3 is TGCGCCAGCAGCCGGTCCCGCTCCTACGAGCAGTACTTC.

Here the CDR3 DNA reads TGTGCCAGCTCACCGCAACAGGGCCATGAGCAGTTCTTC. Translation gives CASSPQQGHEQFF. The rearrangement uses TRBV18 and TRBJ2-1; tentatively, D is TRBD1 (6 bases). Germline CDR1 and CDR2: KGHSH and LQKENI. The CDR3 covers 13 residues. Trimming removed 3 bases at V and 8 bases at J, with 11 bases between.

The rearrangement links TRBV7-9 to TRBJ2-3; TRBD2 is a possible D gene (5 bases). The CDR3 totals 16 residues. V was cut by 1 base and J by 2 bases, with 13 bases left in between. Germline assignment: CDR1 SEHNR and CDR2 FQNEAQ (reference sequence). CDR3 protein: CASSLGLGSHTDTQYF. CDR3 DNA: TGTGCCAGCAGCTTAGGATTGGGGAGCCACACAGATACGCAGTATTTT. Full variable domain (missing parts from reference TRBV7-9 and TRBJ2-3): DTGVSQNPRHKITKRGQNVTFRCDPISEHNRLYWYRQTLGQGPEFLTYFQNEAQLEKSRLLSDRFSAERPKGSFSTLEIQRTEQGDSAMYLCASSLGLGSHTDTQYFGPGTRLTVL.

V and J are TRBV28 and TRBJ2-7; 8 nucleotides match TRBD2. This CDR3 contains 15 residues. Looked up from germline, CDR1 is MDHEN and CDR2 is SYDVKM. The J segment lost 4 bases and the V segment lost 2 bases, leaving 7 bases of the junction unmatched. CDR3: CASSLAPASGYEQYF. CDR3 coding DNA: TGTGCCAGCAGTTTAGCCCCCGCTAGCGGGTACGAGCAGTACTTC.

The chain carries TRBV7-3 and TRBJ2-3, with unresolved D. This CDR3 has 13 amino acids. The V end lost 5 bases, the J end lost 0 bases, and 6 bases lay between the germline ends. CDR1 is SGHTA and CDR2 is FQGTGA in the germline V gene. CDR3 residues: CASSPSSTDTQYF. As DNA, the CDR3 is TGTGCCAGCAGCCCATCTAGCACAGATACGCAGTATTTT.

The chain employs TRBV28 and TRBJ1-3; D remains unclear. This CDR3 spans 14 amino acids. The ends were cut back, 8 bases at V and 4 bases at J, with 15 bases in the middle. Germline-derived CDR1 and CDR2 are MDHEN and SYDVKM. The CDR3 DNA follows: TGTGCCAGCCATTACATGGGGAGGGGAAACACCATATATTTT. Translation gives CASHYMGRGNTIYF.

This chain uses TRBV7-2 with TRBJ1-3; 10 bases are shared with TRBD1. Germline trimming cut 5 bases from V and 3 bases from J; bases unmatched to any gene: 7. Germline V gene lookup returns CDR1 SGHTA and CDR2 FQGNSA. This CDR3 contains 16 residues. DNA for the CDR3: TGTGCCAGCAGCAACCGGGACAGGGGATATGGAAACACCATATATTTT. Its translation is CASSNRDRGYGNTIYF.

The chain recombines TRBV6-5 with TRBJ2-1; weak D call: TRBD2 (6 bases). The V end was cut by 7 bases, the J end by 4 bases, with 11 bases between. The germline V gene encodes CDR1 MNHEY and CDR2 SVGAGI. This CDR3 is built from 13 residues. CDR3 residues: CASTPGGYNEQFF. In DNA form, the CDR3 reads TGTGCCAGCACACCCGGAGGGTACAATGAGCAGTTCTTC.

V is TRBV7-3 and J is TRBJ2-2, with TRBD1 as a possible D gene (5 bases). This CDR3 is built from 15 residues. V was trimmed by 6 bases and J by 4 bases, leaving 15 bases between them. Germline V gene sequence: CDR1 SGHTA, CDR2 FQGTGA. CDR3 in DNA: TGTGCCAGCAGACAGACTGACAGCTCCACCGGGGAGCTGTTTTTT. Its protein product is CASRQTDSSTGELFF.

This rearrangement joins TRBV5-1 to TRBJ2-7; D not certain. V shed 4 bases and J shed 6 bases, with 8 bases lying between them. In germline, CDR1 is SGHRS, CDR2 YFSETQ. The CDR3 consists of 11 residues. CDR3 in DNA: TGCGCCAGCAGCAGCAAACGCGAGCAGTACTTC. Encoded protein: CASSSKREQYF.

The CDR3 spells CASSLGAGMAGELFF. CDR3 bases: TGTGCCAGCAGCTTAGGGGCAGGGATGGCCGGGGAGCTGTTTTTT. The chain joins TRBV7-9 to TRBJ2-2; a possible D gene is TRBD1 (5 bases). This CDR3 has 15 residues. Germline loops: CDR1 SEHNR, CDR2 FQNEAQ (reference sequence). Trimming shortened V by 1 base and J by 6 bases, and 12 bases separated the two germline ends.

The chain combines TRBV19 with TRBJ1-2; no clear D. Trimming pared 2 bases from V and 4 bases from J, leaving 23 bases between. The CDR3 is 18 residues long. Germline V gene sequence: CDR1 LNHDA, CDR2 SQIVND (reference sequence). CDR3: CASSIRTQMKWASYGYTF. CDR3 nucleotide sequence: TGTGCCAGTAGTATACGAACACAGATGAAGTGGGCCAGCTATGGCTACACCTTC.

The chain couples TRBV7-2 to TRBJ2-1; D remains unclear. Trimming stripped 1 base from V and 0 bases from J, with 1 base between. The length of the CDR3 is 13 residues. Germline V gene data show CDR1 as SGHTA and CDR2 as FQGNSA. DNA for the CDR3: TGTGCCAGCAGCTTAGTCTCCTACAATGAGCAGTTCTTC. Its translation: CASSLVSYNEQFF.

The chain couples TRBV5-4 to TRBJ1-6, with 10 bases matching TRBD1. CDR1 and CDR2 (germline): SGHNT, YYREEE (reference sequence). This CDR3 contains 15 residues. Germline trimming cut 4 bases from V and 4 bases from J; bases unmatched to any gene: 2. In DNA, the CDR3 is TGTGCCAGCAGCAAGGACAGGGGGTATAATTCACCCCTCCACTTT. Translation gives CASSKDRGYNSPLHF.

The chain employs TRBV5-4 and TRBJ2-7, with D perhaps matching TRBD2 (5 bases). This CDR3 is built from 14 residues. Trimming took off 5 bases at V and 3 bases at J, with 15 bases between the two ends. Per the germline V gene, CDR1 is SGHNT and CDR2 is YYREEE (reference sequence). The CDR3, as DNA: TGTGCCAGCAGTTCGACGACGGGAAACTACGAGCAGTACTTC. It yields the protein CASSSTTGNYEQYF.

The V and J genes are TRBV9 and TRBJ2-3; unclear D gene. The CDR3 totals 14 residues. V shed 0 bases and J shed 4 bases, with 9 bases lying between them. Germline V gene lookup returns CDR1 SGDLS and CDR2 YYNGEE. The CDR3: CASSVASSPDTQYF. The CDR3 DNA follows: TGTGCCAGCAGCGTAGCCTCTTCGCCAGATACGCAGTATTTT.

The V call is TRBV19, the J call TRBJ2-4, with D tentatively TRBD1 (5 bases). The CDR3 is made up of 15 amino acids. Between the trimmed V and J ends, which lost 5 bases and 0 bases, there was a span of 11 bases. Germline assignment: CDR1 LNHDA and CDR2 SQIVND (reference sequence). For the CDR3, the DNA is TGTGCCAGTAGTCAACAGGTTTTAGCCAAAAACATTCAGTACTTC. Its translation is CASSQQVLAKNIQYF.

J is TRBJ1-1 and V is TRBV28, with D unresolved. Between the trimmed V and J ends, which lost 7 bases and 6 bases, there was a span of 15 bases. The CDR3 contains 13 residues. Germline CDR1 MDHEN, CDR2 SYDVKM. In DNA, the CDR3 is TGTGCCAGCACCCCAGCAAACCCGTCTGAAGCTTTCTTT. Translated: CASTPANPSEAFF.

This clone appeared a single time. The CDR3 nucleotides are TGTGCCAGCAGCCAAGAAGCTGGAAATTCACCCCTCCACTTT. It is translated as CASSQEAGNSPLHF. This sequence joins TRBV14 and TRBJ1-6; D is unclear. V shed 0 bases and J shed 7 bases, with 7 bases lying between them. Germline assignment: CDR1 SGHDN and CDR2 FVKESK. The CDR3 contains 14 residues. The full variable domain, rest sourced from reference TRBV14 and TRBJ1-6, is EAGVTQFPSHSVIEKGQTVTLRCDPISGHDNLYWYRRVMGKEIKFLLHFVKESKQDESGMPNNRFLAERTGGTYSTLKVQPAELEDSGVYFCASSQEAGNSPLHFGNGTRLTVT.